Below, 26 T cell receptor beta chains from the same sample are listed, as sequenced in a study of cytomegalovirus exposure and HLA in healthy donors. The PCR ran on 60 Vbeta and 13 Jbeta primers. Profiling relied on immunoSEQ multiplex PCR, and the TCRdb table lists in-frame clones only, not all of them. Here the sample spans about 110,000 clones, around 73% being singletons. The sample was PBMCs. The receptors shown here come from a middle-aged man in good health and CMV-seronegative.

V is TRBV19 and J is TRBJ2-1; 10 nucleotides match TRBD2. CDR1 LNHDA and CDR2 SQIVND come from the germline V gene (reference sequence). The CDR3 totals 13 residues. Trimming removed 5 bases from V and 13 bases from J; junction bases left unmatched: 8. CDR3 nucleotide sequence: TGTGCCAGTAGTGTGTGGACTAGCGGAACTCAGTTCTTC. Translated: CASSVWTSGTQFF. The full variable domain, with the rest looked up from reference TRBV19 and TRBJ2-1, is DGGITQSPKYLFRKEGQNVTLSCEQNLNHDAMYWYRQDPGQGLRLIYYSQIVNDFQKGDIAEGYSVSREKKESFPLTVTSAQKNPTAFYLCASSVWTSGTQFFGPGTRLTVL.

This clone was counted a few times. J is TRBJ2-7 and V is TRBV11-3, with 7 nucleotides matching TRBD2. The CDR3 consists of 14 residues. Germline-derived CDR1 and CDR2 are SGHNT and YENEEA. The V segment lost 5 bases and the J segment 2 bases; nucleotides outside the gene matches: 6. CDR3 region: CASSRGGATYEQYF. The CDR3 DNA reads as TGTGCCAGCAGCCGGGGAGGGGCTACCTACGAGCAGTACTTC.

This chain connects TRBV4-1 to TRBJ2-1; 9 bases fit TRBD2. V shed 4 bases and J 5 bases; nucleotides not matched to a gene: 3. Germline CDR1 reads MGHRA; CDR2 reads YSYEKL. This CDR3 spans 14 amino acids. The CDR3 is CASSPSGINNEQFF. CDR3 DNA: TGCGCCAGCAGCCCTAGCGGGATAAACAATGAGCAGTTCTTC.

In the case of this clone: One end of the junction fails to match germline, which may point to a read error. The chain carries TRBV30 and TRBJ1-1; no firm D call. The germline gives CDR1 GTSNPN, CDR2 SVGIG (reference sequence). This CDR3 contains 11 residues. In DNA form, the CDR3 reads TGTGCCTGGAGTGTTTCTAGAATCACGCTCTTT. It translates to CAWSVSRITLF.

This rearrangement joins TRBV25-1 to TRBJ1-1, with D possibly being TRBD1 (6 bases). V lost 6 bases to trimming and J lost 1 base, with 9 bases between them. The V gene's germline CDR1 is MGHDK and CDR2 SYGVNS. The CDR3 runs to 13 residues. The CDR3 spells CASSLTGNTEAFF. In DNA, the CDR3 is TGTGCCAGCAGCCTGACAGGGAACACTGAAGCTTTCTTT.

V is TRBV10-3 and J is TRBJ1-1; D is unclear. V was pared by 2 bases and J by 2 bases, with 6 bases between. Germline V gene lookup returns CDR1 ENHRY and CDR2 SYGVKD. This CDR3 has 13 residues. The chain's CDR3 is CAISEASNTEAFF. The CDR3 DNA follows: TGTGCCATCAGTGAGGCGAGTAACACTGAAGCTTTCTTT.

This clone was found a few times. The chain carries TRBV27 and TRBJ2-3; 9 bases agree with TRBD2. This CDR3 spans 17 amino acids. The V segment lost 2 bases and the J segment 1 base; nucleotides outside the gene matches: 7. Looked up from germline, CDR1 is MNHEY and CDR2 is SMNVEV (reference sequence). The CDR3 loop reads CASSLKGQRGGTDTQYF. Here the CDR3 DNA reads TGTGCCAGCAGTTTAAAAGGACAGCGGGGGGGCACAGATACGCAGTATTTT.

This clone has at least ten counts. The rearrangement joins TRBV2 to TRBJ1-1; D might be TRBD1 (5 bases). CDR3 length: 14 residues. Trimming left V 7 bases short and J 0 bases short, with 12 bases between. Germline V CDR1 and CDR2: SNHLY, FYNNEI. CDR3 in DNA: TGTGCCAGCACCTTGACGGACATGAACACTGAAGCTTTCTTT. This sequence encodes CASTLTDMNTEAFF.

V and J are TRBV15 and TRBJ2-1; D unresolved. CDR3 length equals 15 residues. The V gene's germline CDR1 is LNHNV and CDR2 YYDKDF (reference sequence). V gave up 1 base and J gave up 4 bases, with 11 bases separating them. CDR3 residues: CATSRARERYNEQFF. Here the CDR3 DNA reads TGTGCCACCAGCAGAGCTCGAGAGAGGTACAATGAGCAGTTCTTC.

V usage is TRBV5-6 and J usage is TRBJ2-3; 9 nucleotides align to TRBD2. J lost 4 bases, V lost 0 bases, and 3 bases had no gene match. CDR3 size: 15 residues. From germline, CDR1 is SGHDT and CDR2 YYEEEE. The CDR3 DNA follows: TGTGCCAGCAGCTTGGAGGCGGGGGGGCCAGATACGCAGTATTTT. Its translation: CASSLEAGGPDTQYF.

This chain joins TRBV5-8 and TRBJ1-2; 9 positions match TRBD1. The CDR3 is 15 residues long. Germline V gene sequence: CDR1 SGHTS, CDR2 YDEGEE. J gave up 2 bases and V 7 bases, and 9 bases lay outside the gene matches. Here the CDR3 DNA reads TGTGCCAGCCACCAACCGGGACAGGGAAACTATGGCTACACCTTC. This sequence encodes CASHQPGQGNYGYTF. Full variable domain (missing parts from reference TRBV5-8 and TRBJ1-2): EAGVTQSPTHLIKTRGQQATLRCSPISGHTSVYWYQQALGLGLQFLLWYDEGEERNRGNFPPRFSGRQFPNYSSELNVNALELEDSALYLCASHQPGQGNYGYTFGSGTRLTVV.

This chain joins TRBV28 and TRBJ1-2; possibly TRBD1 for D (6 bases). The CDR3 has 14 amino acids. V was trimmed by 4 bases and J by 7 bases, leaving 16 bases between them. Germline-derived CDR1 and CDR2 are MDHEN and SYDVKM. The CDR3 nucleotides are TGTGCCAGCAGTTACATAACAGGGTTCGGTGGCTACACCTTC. It codes for CASSYITGFGGYTF.

This rearrangement joins TRBV11-2 to TRBJ1-1, with D tentatively TRBD1 (5 bases). The CDR3 extends over 14 amino acids. V was shortened by 3 bases and J by 8 bases, with 16 bases between the two germline ends. Germline V gene sequence: CDR1 SGHAT, CDR2 FQNNGV. The CDR3 is CASSFQSGLCEAFF. The CDR3 coding sequence is TGTGCCAGCAGCTTCCAATCGGGACTCTGCGAAGCTTTCTTT.

V usage is TRBV4-3 and J usage is TRBJ2-7, with D unresolved. Per germline, CDR1 LGHNA and CDR2 YSLEER. Trimming pared 1 base from V and 2 bases from J, leaving 6 bases between. CDR3 length: 13 residues. The CDR3 spells CASSQASPYEQYF. The CDR3 bases are TGCGCCAGCAGCCAAGCAAGCCCCTACGAGCAGTACTTC.

This clone occurred a few times. The CDR3 loop is CAWSVREDSGYTF. The DNA for the CDR3 is TGTGCCTGGAGTGTACGGGAGGATTCGGGCTACACCTTC. The chain carries TRBV30 and TRBJ1-2; no firm D call. Germline V CDR1 and CDR2: GTSNPN, SVGIG (reference sequence). V lost 0 bases and J 8 bases, leaving 13 bases between the germline ends. The CDR3 totals 13 residues. The full variable domain, rest sourced from reference TRBV30 and TRBJ1-2, is SQTIHQWPATLVQPVGSPLSLECTVEGTSNPNLYWYRQAAGRGLQLLFYSVGIGQISSEVPQNLSASRPQDRQFILSSKKLLLSDSGFYLCAWSVREDSGYTFGSGTRLTVV.

The chain recombines TRBV6-1 with TRBJ1-6, with D maybe TRBD1 (5 bases). The germline V gene has CDR1 MNHNS and CDR2 SASEGT. V gave up 7 bases and J gave up 11 bases, with 21 bases separating them. The length of the CDR3 is 15 residues. The CDR3 loop is CASNRPQALGPPLHF. The DNA of the CDR3 is TGTGCCAGCAACCGCCCACAGGCCTTAGGGCCACCCCTCCACTTT.

V gene TRBV27 combines with J gene TRBJ2-3, with D tentatively TRBD1 (5 bases). This CDR3 region has 13 residues. Germline assignment: CDR1 MNHEY and CDR2 SMNVEV (reference sequence). The CDR3 coding sequence is TGTGCAACACAGGCCGGAGTGGGAGATACGCAGTATTTT. It encodes CATQAGVGDTQYF.

The chain is built from TRBV7-2 and TRBJ1-3, with D unclear. V gave up 5 bases and J gave up 0 bases, with 11 bases separating them. From germline, CDR1 is SGHTA and CDR2 FQGNSA. This CDR3 has 15 residues. The CDR3 region is CASSRLGSSGNTIYF. The CDR3 coding sequence is TGTGCCAGCAGCCGGCTGGGGAGCTCTGGAAACACCATATATTTT.

The V call is TRBV29-1, the J call TRBJ2-2, with 14 bases lining up with TRBD2. V gave up 4 bases and J gave up 3 bases; unmatched junction bases: 1. CDR3 length: 15 amino acids. From germline, CDR1 is SQVTM and CDR2 ANQGSEA. The CDR3 loop reads CSVVGLAGDTGELFF. In DNA form, the CDR3 reads TGCAGCGTTGTGGGACTAGCGGGGGACACCGGGGAGCTGTTTTTT.

DNA for the CDR3: TGCAGCGTTGATCCGGGGGGGGCGGCTGAAGCTTTCTTT. As protein: CSVDPGGAAEAFF. The chain is built from TRBV29-1 and TRBJ1-1; TRBD1 is a possible D gene (6 bases). V lost 3 bases, J lost 6 bases, and 14 bases lay in between. CDR1 and CDR2 from the germline V gene are SQVTM and ANQGSEA. The length of the CDR3 is 13 residues.

The sample holds one count of this clone. The chain recombines TRBV19 with TRBJ2-5; D not certain. CDR1 is LNHDA, CDR2 SQIVND, per germline (reference sequence). Trimming took off 5 bases at V and 1 base at J, with 8 bases between the two ends. The CDR3 length is 13 residues. CDR3 in DNA: TGTGCCAGTAGTCCGGCGGCCCAAGAGACCCAGTACTTC. This codes for CASSPAAQETQYF.

There are a few counts of this clone. This chain links TRBV7-8 with TRBJ2-1; tentative D call: TRBD2 (7 bases). The CDR3 length is 17 residues. V lost 1 base and J 5 bases, leaving 18 bases between the germline ends. CDR1 and CDR2 from the germline V gene are SGHVS and FQNEAQ. The CDR3 region is CASSLVWSRGANNEQFF. The CDR3 DNA sequence: TGTGCCAGCAGCTTAGTATGGTCCCGGGGGGCTAACAATGAGCAGTTCTTC.

The chain carries TRBV19 and TRBJ1-4, with D possibly being TRBD1 (5 bases). The V gene's germline CDR1 is LNHDA and CDR2 SQIVND (reference sequence). The CDR3 spans 14 residues. The V and J ends lost 6 bases and 2 bases respectively, with 10 bases between them. The DNA for the CDR3 is TGTGCCAGTAGGCGGGACGGTACTAATGAAAAACTGTTTTTT. It yields the protein CASRRDGTNEKLFF.

The chain combines TRBV6-4 with TRBJ1-2, with 9 bases lining up with TRBD1. This CDR3 contains 15 residues. The ends lost 2 bases at V and 7 bases at J; junction bases unmatched: 8. Germline-derived CDR1 and CDR2 are MRHNA and SNTAGT. The CDR3 sequence is CASSDVPGQGVGYTF. The CDR3 DNA sequence: TGTGCCAGCAGTGACGTACCGGGACAGGGTGTTGGCTACACCTTC.

The J gene is TRBJ2-3, the V gene TRBV10-3; 14 nucleotides match TRBD2. Germline V lookup: CDR1 ENHRY, CDR2 SYGVKD. Trimming cost V 4 bases and J 0 bases; bases outside gene matches: 15. The CDR3 covers 21 residues. For the CDR3, the DNA is TGTGCCATCAGTGGCGGCCCCGGACTAGCGGGGGGCCTCCGCAGCACAGATACGCAGTATTTT. Translation: CAISGGPGLAGGLRSTDTQYF.

The rearrangement uses TRBV11-1 and TRBJ2-2; 7 nucleotides align to TRBD1. Germline assignment: CDR1 SGHAT and CDR2 FQDESV (reference sequence). The CDR3 length is 15 residues. V lost 2 bases and J lost 3; bases outside the gene matches: 3. The CDR3 DNA is TGTGCCAGCAGCTTATTCAGGGGGTACACCGGGGAGCTGTTTTTT. It is translated as CASSLFRGYTGELFF.